What follows is one T cell receptor (beta chain) and its context. The target antigen is unknown. This entry comes from a study of T cell repertoires in cytomegalovirus infection. Study information: Shared public TCR beta signatures pointed to both CMV infection and a matching HLA type.

TCRdb re-derived calls from the reads in MiXCR, one entry per CDR3 protein. This table holds about 920,000 distinct CDR3 sequences, roughly 31% found once. Trimming stripped 0 bases from V and 6 bases from J, with 9 bases between. CDR3 size: 13 residues. CDR1 and CDR2 from the germline V gene are ENHRY and SYGVKD. The source material was cultured CD8+ T cells from PBMCs, sampled from culture after CMV antigen stimulation. The TCR originated in a human donor in good health (CMV status not recorded). Some clones in this sample may be carry-over from other donors' samples. This sequence joins TRBV10-3 and TRBJ2-7, with D perhaps being TRBD1 or TRBD2 (5 bases each). The CDR3 is CAISESEGFEQYF. CDR3 DNA sequence: TGTGCCATCAGTGAGTCTGAGGGGTTCGAGCAGTACTTC.